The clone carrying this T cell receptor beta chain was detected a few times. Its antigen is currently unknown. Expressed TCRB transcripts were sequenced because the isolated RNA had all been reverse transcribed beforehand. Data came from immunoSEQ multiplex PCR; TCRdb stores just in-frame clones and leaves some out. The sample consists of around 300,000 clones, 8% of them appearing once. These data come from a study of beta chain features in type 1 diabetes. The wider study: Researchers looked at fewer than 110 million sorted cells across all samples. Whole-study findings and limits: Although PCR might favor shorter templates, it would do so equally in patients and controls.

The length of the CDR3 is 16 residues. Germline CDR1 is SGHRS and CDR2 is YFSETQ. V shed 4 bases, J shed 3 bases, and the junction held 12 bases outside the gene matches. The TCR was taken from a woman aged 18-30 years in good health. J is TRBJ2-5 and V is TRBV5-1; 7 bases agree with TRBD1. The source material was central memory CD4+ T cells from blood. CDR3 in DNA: TGCGCCAGCAGCCATAACAGGGGATTTGTGGAAGAGACCCAGTACTTC. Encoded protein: CASSHNRGFVEETQYF.